This is a list of T cell receptor beta chains from one sample in a study of control samples from healthy donors and cancer patients. TCRdb keeps only in-frame clones here, not all; method: immunoSEQ multiplex PCR. The data show some 150,000 clones, 91% seen once. The sequencing sample was made of blood. Receptor source: a woman aged 25-40 years in good health. The CDR3 runs from the conserved cysteine through the conserved F or W. The order of the fields is D gene, V gene, J gene, CDR3 protein, CDR3 DNA. A D gene is named only where the DNA matches it firmly.

TRBD1	TRBV18	TRBJ1-4	CASGTGGTNEKLFF	TGTGCCAGCGGAACAGGGGGAACTAATGAAAAACTGTTTTTT
TRBD2	TRBV5-4	TRBJ2-1	CASSLGTSDEQFF	TGTGCCAGCAGCTTGGGGACTAGTGATGAGCAGTTCTTC
TRBD2	TRBV6-5	TRBJ2-7	CASSSGTSAYEQYF	TGTGCCAGCAGTTCCGGGACTAGCGCCTACGAGCAGTACTTC
TRBD2	TRBV5-1	TRBJ2-1	CASSQPSGGAVGQFF	TGCGCCAGCAGCCAACCTAGCGGGGGGGCAGTTGGGCAGTTCTTC
TRBD1	TRBV5-5	TRBJ1-4	CASSKDRGTTNEKLFF	TGTGCCAGCAGCAAGGACAGGGGGACAACTAATGAAAAACTGTTTTTT
.	TRBV6-1	TRBJ1-2	CASSEPRQSYGYTF	TGTGCCAGCAGTGAACCCCGACAGTCCTATGGCTACACCTTC
.	TRBV4-1	TRBJ1-4	CASSQAGNEKLFF	TGCGCCAGCAGCCAAGCCGGGAATGAAAAACTGTTTTTT
.	TRBV28	TRBJ1-3	CASSLAGTGNTIYF	TGTGCCAGCAGTTTGGCAGGGACTGGAAACACCATATATTTT
TRBD1	TRBV11-1	TRBJ1-1	CASRHRQGGNTEAFF	TGTGCCAGCAGACACCGACAGGGGGGGAACACTGAAGCTTTCTTT
TRBD1	TRBV4-3	TRBJ2-7	CASSQDGTGAYEQYF	TGCGCCAGCAGCCAAGATGGGACAGGGGCCTACGAGCAGTACTTC
TRBD1	TRBV19	TRBJ2-5	CASSIGADRGRETQYF	TGTGCCAGTAGTATAGGGGCGGACAGGGGAAGGGAGACCCAGTACTTC
.	TRBV6-2/TRBV6-3	TRBJ2-7	CASSILDRPYEQYF	TGTGCCAGCAGTATACTCGACAGACCCTACGAGCAGTACTTC
TRBD2	TRBV7-2	TRBJ2-4	CASSTPTSGRATKNIQYF	TGTGCCAGCAGCACTCCGACTAGCGGGAGGGCGACCAAAAACATTCAGTACTTC
.	TRBV19	TRBJ1-1	CASSPPQATEAFF	TGTGCCAGTAGCCCCCCACAGGCGACTGAAGCTTTCTTT